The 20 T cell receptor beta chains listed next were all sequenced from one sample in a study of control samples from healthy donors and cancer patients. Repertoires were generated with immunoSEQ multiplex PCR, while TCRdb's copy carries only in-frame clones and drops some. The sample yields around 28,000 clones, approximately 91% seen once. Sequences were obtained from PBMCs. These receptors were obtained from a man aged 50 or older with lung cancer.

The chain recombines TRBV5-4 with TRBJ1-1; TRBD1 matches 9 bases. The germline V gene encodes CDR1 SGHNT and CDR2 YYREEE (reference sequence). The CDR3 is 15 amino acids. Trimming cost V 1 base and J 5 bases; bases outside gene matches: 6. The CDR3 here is CASSLQQGAGTEAFF. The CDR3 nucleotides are TGTGCCAGCAGCTTGCAACAGGGGGCGGGGACTGAAGCTTTCTTT.

The CDR3 spells CASSLVASGGEVTQYF. CDR3 coding DNA: TGCGCCAGCAGCTTGGTGGCTAGCGGGGGCGAGGTGACCCAGTACTTC. The chain is built from TRBV5-1 and TRBJ2-5; the match to TRBD2 covers 10 bases. This CDR3 spans 16 amino acids. J was trimmed by 7 bases and V by 0 bases; bases with no gene match: 9. Per germline, CDR1 SGHRS and CDR2 YFSETQ.

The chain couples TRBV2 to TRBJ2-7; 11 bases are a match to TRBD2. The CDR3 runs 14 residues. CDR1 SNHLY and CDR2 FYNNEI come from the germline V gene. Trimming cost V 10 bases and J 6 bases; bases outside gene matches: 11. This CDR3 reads CATALAGVSSEQYF. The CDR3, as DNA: TGTGCCACCGCACTAGCGGGGGTATCCAGCGAGCAGTACTTC.

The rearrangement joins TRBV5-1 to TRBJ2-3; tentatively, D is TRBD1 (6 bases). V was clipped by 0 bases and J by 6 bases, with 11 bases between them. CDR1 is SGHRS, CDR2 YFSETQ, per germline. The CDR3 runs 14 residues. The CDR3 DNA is TGCGCCAGCAGCTTGGTCGCAGGGGCCGATACGCAGTATTTT. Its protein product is CASSLVAGADTQYF.

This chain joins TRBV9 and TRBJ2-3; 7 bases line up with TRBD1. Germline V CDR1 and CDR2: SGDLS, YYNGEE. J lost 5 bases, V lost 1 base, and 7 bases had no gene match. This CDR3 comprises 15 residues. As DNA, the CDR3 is TGTGCCAGCAGCGTAAGGGGGCAAGGTGTAGATACGCAGTATTTT. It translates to CASSVRGQGVDTQYF.

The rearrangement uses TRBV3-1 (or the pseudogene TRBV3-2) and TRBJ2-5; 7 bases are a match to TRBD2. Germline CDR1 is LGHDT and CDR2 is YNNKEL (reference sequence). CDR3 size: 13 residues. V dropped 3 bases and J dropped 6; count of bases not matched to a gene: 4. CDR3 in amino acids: CASSQGGAQTQYF. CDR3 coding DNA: TGTGCCAGCAGCCAGGGAGGGGCTCAGACCCAGTACTTC.

DNA of the CDR3: TGTGCCAGCAGCCAAGGGAATTGGGGGGCCTACGAGCAGTACTTC. This sequence encodes CASSQGNWGAYEQYF. The V and J genes are TRBV3-1 (or the pseudogene TRBV3-2) and TRBJ2-7; tentatively, D is TRBD2 (6 bases). The germline V gene has CDR1 LGHDT and CDR2 YNNKEL (reference sequence). CDR3 length: 15 amino acids. Trimming cost V 1 base and J 2 bases, with 12 bases left between them.

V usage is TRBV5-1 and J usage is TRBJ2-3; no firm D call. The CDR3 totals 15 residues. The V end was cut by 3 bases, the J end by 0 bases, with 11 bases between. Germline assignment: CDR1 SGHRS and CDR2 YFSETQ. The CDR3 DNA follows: TGCGCCAGCAGCTCGACGACAACTAGCACAGATACGCAGTATTTT. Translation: CASSSTTTSTDTQYF.

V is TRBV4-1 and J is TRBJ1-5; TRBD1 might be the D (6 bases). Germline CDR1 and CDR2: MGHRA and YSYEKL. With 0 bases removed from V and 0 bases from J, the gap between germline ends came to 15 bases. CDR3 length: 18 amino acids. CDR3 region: CASSQDGQRQYSNQPQHF. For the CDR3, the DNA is TGCGCCAGCAGCCAAGACGGACAGAGACAATATAGCAATCAGCCCCAGCATTTT.

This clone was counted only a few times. As DNA, the CDR3 is TGTGCCAGCAGTCCGGGACAGCTTCCAGAGACCCAGTACTTC. Translating gives CASSPGQLPETQYF. The chain couples TRBV6-5 to TRBJ2-5; 7 bases are a match to TRBD1. The CDR3 is 14 amino acids. V shed 5 bases and J 4 bases; nucleotides not matched to a gene: 7. From germline, CDR1 is MNHEY and CDR2 SVGAGI.

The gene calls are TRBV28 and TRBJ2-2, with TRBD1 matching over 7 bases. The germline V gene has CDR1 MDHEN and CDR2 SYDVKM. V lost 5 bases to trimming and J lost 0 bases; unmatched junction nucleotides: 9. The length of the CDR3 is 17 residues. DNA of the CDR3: TGTGCCAGCAGTCCCTATGAAACAGGGGCGAACACCGGGGAGCTGTTTTTT. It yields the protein CASSPYETGANTGELFF.

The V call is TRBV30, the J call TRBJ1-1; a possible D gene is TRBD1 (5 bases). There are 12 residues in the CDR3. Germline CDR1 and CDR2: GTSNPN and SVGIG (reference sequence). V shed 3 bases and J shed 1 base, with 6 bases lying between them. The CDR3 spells CAWRGPNTEAFF. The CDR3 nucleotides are TGTGCCTGGAGGGGACCGAACACTGAAGCTTTCTTT.

CDR3 residues: CASSDRHLGVTEAFF. The CDR3 coding sequence is TGTGCCAGCAGTGATCGCCATCTGGGGGTCACTGAAGCTTTCTTT. The chain recombines TRBV6-1 with TRBJ1-1, with a weak D call TRBD1 (5 bases). The length of the CDR3 is 15 residues. The V end was cut by 3 bases, the J end by 4 bases, with 15 bases between. Germline V gives CDR1 MNHNS, CDR2 SASEGT.

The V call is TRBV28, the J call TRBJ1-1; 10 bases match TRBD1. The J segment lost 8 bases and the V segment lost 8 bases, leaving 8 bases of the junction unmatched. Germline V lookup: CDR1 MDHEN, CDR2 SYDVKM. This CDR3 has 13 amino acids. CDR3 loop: CASGLSTGGEAFF. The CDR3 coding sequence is TGTGCCAGCGGGCTCTCGACAGGGGGCGAAGCTTTCTTT.

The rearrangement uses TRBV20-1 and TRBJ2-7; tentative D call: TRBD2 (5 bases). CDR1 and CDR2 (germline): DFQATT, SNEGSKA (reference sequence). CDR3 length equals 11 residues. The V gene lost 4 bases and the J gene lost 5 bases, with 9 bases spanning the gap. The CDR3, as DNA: TGCAGTGCTATGAAGGAGGACGAGCAGTACTTC. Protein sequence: CSAMKEDEQYF.

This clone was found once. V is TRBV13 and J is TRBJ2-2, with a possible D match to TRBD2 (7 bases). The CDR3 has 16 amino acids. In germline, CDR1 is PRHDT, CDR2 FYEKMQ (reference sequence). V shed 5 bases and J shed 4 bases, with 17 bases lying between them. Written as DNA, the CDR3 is TGTGCCAGCAGCCTTCTAGGGGGGGGCTCCACCGGGGAGCTGTTTTTT. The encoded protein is CASSLLGGGSTGELFF.

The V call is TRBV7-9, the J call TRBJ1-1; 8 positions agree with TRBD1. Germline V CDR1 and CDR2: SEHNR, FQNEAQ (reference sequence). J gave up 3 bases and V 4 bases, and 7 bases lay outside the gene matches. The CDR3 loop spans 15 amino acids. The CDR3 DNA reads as TGTGCCAGCAGCTCTTGGACAGGGAAGGACACTGAAGCTTTCTTT. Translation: CASSSWTGKDTEAFF.

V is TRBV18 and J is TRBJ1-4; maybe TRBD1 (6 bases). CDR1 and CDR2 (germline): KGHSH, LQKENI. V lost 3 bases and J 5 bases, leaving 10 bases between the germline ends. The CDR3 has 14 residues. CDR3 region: CASSPGQGNEKLFF. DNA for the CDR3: TGTGCCAGCTCACCGGGACAAGGGAATGAAAAACTGTTTTTT. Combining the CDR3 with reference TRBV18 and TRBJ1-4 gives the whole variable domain NAGVMQNPRHLVRRRGQEARLRCSPMKGHSHVYWYRQLPEEGLKFMVYLQKENIIDESGMPKERFSAEFPKEGPSILRIQQVVRGDSAAYFCASSPGQGNEKLFFGSGTQLSVL.

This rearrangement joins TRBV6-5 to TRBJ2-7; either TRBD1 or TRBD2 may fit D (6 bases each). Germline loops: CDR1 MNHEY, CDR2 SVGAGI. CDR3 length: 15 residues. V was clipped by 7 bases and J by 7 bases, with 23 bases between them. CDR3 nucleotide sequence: TGTGCCAGCACCCCCGTGGGGTCGGGGGCTGAAGAGCAGTACTTC. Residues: CASTPVGSGAEEQYF.

CDR3 coding DNA: TGTGCCAGCAGTCCCCCGTGGGGGGGGAATCAGCCCCAGCATTTT. Translation: CASSPPWGGNQPQHF. The chain couples TRBV28 to TRBJ1-5, with D perhaps matching TRBD1 (5 bases). Trimming shortened V by 5 bases and J by 4 bases, and 15 bases separated the two germline ends. From germline, CDR1 is MDHEN and CDR2 SYDVKM. The CDR3 covers 15 residues.